The 15 T cell receptor beta chains below all came from one sample that was sequenced in a study of PD-1 blockade in classical Hodgkin lymphoma. Noted time point: cycle 4 day 1 (C4D1), after five to seven weeks of nivolumab. Every patient experienced relapse after autologous stem cell transplantation, and brentuximab vedotin exposure varied. Profiling relied on immunoSEQ multiplex PCR, and the TCRdb table lists in-frame clones only, not all of them. The sample contains tens of thousands of clones, 70% to 85% of which appear only once. This specimen consisted of peripheral blood mononuclear cells (PBMCs), obtained before the fourth cycle of nivolumab. The receptor set was obtained from a human donor with classical Hodgkin lymphoma.

The rearrangement uses TRBV7-8 and TRBJ1-2; D unclear. Germline loops: CDR1 SGHVS, CDR2 FQNEAQ. The V gene lost 5 bases and the J gene lost 4 bases, with 14 bases spanning the gap. There are 14 residues in the CDR3. The CDR3 coding sequence is TGTGCCAGCAGCGATAGGGCGCAAGGCTATGGCTACACCTTC. It codes for CASSDRAQGYGYTF.

The chain carries TRBV25-1 and TRBJ2-7; 10 bases map to TRBD1. The V segment lost 3 bases and the J segment 2 bases; nucleotides outside the gene matches: 4. Germline CDR1 is MGHDK and CDR2 is SYGVNS. The CDR3 covers 15 residues. The CDR3 sequence is CASSDPGQGTYEQYF. The CDR3 DNA sequence: TGTGCCAGCAGTGATCCGGGACAGGGGACCTACGAGCAGTACTTC.

This clone was counted a single time. This chain connects TRBV5-6 to TRBJ2-3; D is undetermined. This CDR3 has 15 residues. The germline V gene encodes CDR1 SGHDT and CDR2 YYEEEE. V was cut by 0 bases and J by 2 bases, with 10 bases left in between. This chain's CDR3 is CASSLGVRFTDTQYF. The DNA of the CDR3 is TGTGCCAGCAGCTTGGGCGTCAGATTCACAGATACGCAGTATTTT.

The rearrangement uses TRBV18 and TRBJ1-5, with no clear D. The CDR3 is made up of 12 amino acids. V shed 0 bases and J shed 3 bases, with 0 bases lying between them. CDR1 and CDR2 from the germline V gene are KGHSH and LQKENI. In DNA form, the CDR3 reads TGTGCCAGCTCACCACCCAATCAGCCCCAGCATTTT. Protein sequence: CASSPPNQPQHF.

The chain joins TRBV4-1 to TRBJ2-1, with D tentatively TRBD1 or TRBD2 (5 bases each). V was clipped by 5 bases and J by 4 bases, with 15 bases between them. CDR1 and CDR2 from the germline V gene are MGHRA and YSYEKL. CDR3 size: 15 residues. Here the CDR3 DNA reads TGCGCCAGCAGCGTCGGGGCGACGGCATACAATGAGCAGTTCTTC. It translates to CASSVGATAYNEQFF.

The chain has TRBV5-4 and TRBJ2-5, with D hard to call. The CDR3 totals 13 residues. Germline V gives CDR1 SGHNT, CDR2 YYREEE (reference sequence). V was cut by 0 bases and J by 4 bases, with 7 bases left in between. The CDR3 DNA follows: TGTGCCAGCAGCTTGGATCGCCGAGAGACCCAGTACTTC. It yields the protein CASSLDRRETQYF.

The V call is TRBV7-9, the J call TRBJ1-5; the D is unclear. Germline V gives CDR1 SEHNR, CDR2 FQNEAQ (reference sequence). The CDR3 spans 14 residues. V lost 1 base and J lost 2, with 6 bases in between. This CDR3 is CASSLGDGNQPQHF. The CDR3 DNA reads as TGTGCCAGCAGCTTAGGAGATGGCAATCAGCCCCAGCATTTT.

The rearrangement links TRBV5-8 to TRBJ2-1; 10 nucleotides match TRBD1. The CDR3 is made up of 15 amino acids. V was pared by 4 bases and J by 1 base, with 2 bases of the junction left unmatched. The germline CDR1 and CDR2 sequences are SGHTS and YDEGEE. The CDR3, as DNA: TGTGCCAGCAGCCCGGGACAGGGGTCCTACAATGAGCAGTTCTTC. This gives the protein CASSPGQGSYNEQFF. Full variable domain (outside the CDR3, taken from reference TRBV5-8 and TRBJ2-1): EAGVTQSPTHLIKTRGQQATLRCSPISGHTSVYWYQQALGLGLQFLLWYDEGEERNRGNFPPRFSGRQFPNYSSELNVNALELEDSALYLCASSPGQGSYNEQFFGPGTRLTVL.

The rearrangement joins TRBV29-1 to TRBJ1-3; TRBD1 agrees at 7 bases. This CDR3 has 14 amino acids. Looked up from germline, CDR1 is SQVTM and CDR2 is ANQGSEA. The junction had 7 bases not matched to a gene; V was cut back by 5 bases and J by 3 bases. CDR3 nucleotides: TGCAGCGTTAACAGGGGAAGGGTTGGAAACACCATATATTTT. It specifies CSVNRGRVGNTIYF.

DNA for the CDR3: TGTGCCAGCAGTCTTAACTCCAGGAACACCATATATTTT. Translated: CASSLNSRNTIYF. The chain employs TRBV27 and TRBJ1-3; no clear D. V was pared by 5 bases and J by 7 bases, with 12 bases between. From germline, CDR1 is MNHEY and CDR2 SMNVEV (reference sequence). The CDR3 is made up of 13 amino acids.

This chain joins TRBV5-4 and TRBJ2-1, with D unresolved. The CDR3 has 11 amino acids. The V end lost 4 bases, the J end lost 6 bases, and 5 bases lay between the germline ends. The V gene's germline CDR1 is SGHNT and CDR2 YYREEE (reference sequence). CDR3 nucleotides: TGTGCCAGCAGCCTCATCAATGAGCAGTTCTTC. As protein: CASSLINEQFF. Using reference TRBV5-4 and TRBJ2-1 for the parts outside the CDR3, the full variable domain is ETGVTQSPTHLIKTRGQQVTLRCSSQSGHNTVSWYQQALGQGPQFIFQYYREEENGRGNFPPRFSGLQFPNYSSELNVNALELDDSALYLCASSLINEQFFGPGTRLTVL.

The chain couples TRBV5-4 to TRBJ1-6, with a possible D match to TRBD1 (6 bases). The CDR3 runs 17 residues. Trimming left V 4 bases short and J 8 bases short, with 22 bases between. Germline V gives CDR1 SGHNT, CDR2 YYREEE (reference sequence). In DNA, the CDR3 is TGTGCCAGCAGCCGGACAGCCACAAGTATAATAGATTCACCCCTCCACTTT. It translates to CASSRTATSIIDSPLHF.

This chain links TRBV28 with TRBJ1-5; 7 nucleotides line up with TRBD1. Per germline, CDR1 MDHEN and CDR2 SYDVKM. Trimming cost V 0 bases and J 7 bases; bases outside gene matches: 12. The CDR3 is made up of 17 amino acids. The CDR3 here is CASSLWHLGAGGQPQHF. DNA of the CDR3: TGTGCCAGCAGTTTATGGCACCTCGGGGCAGGGGGGCAGCCCCAGCATTTT.

The chain combines TRBV19 with TRBJ2-3; D is uncertain. CDR1 is LNHDA and CDR2 is SQIVND in the germline V gene (reference sequence). Trimming cost V 3 bases and J 3 bases, with 16 bases left between them. CDR3 size: 16 residues. The CDR3 spells CASSIKGVGMTDTQYF. DNA for the CDR3: TGTGCCAGTAGTATCAAGGGCGTTGGTATGACAGATACGCAGTATTTT.

This rearrangement joins TRBV7-6 to TRBJ1-1, with 9 nucleotides matching TRBD1. The CDR3 length is 15 residues. Germline values: CDR1 SGHVS, CDR2 FNYEAQ. V lost 5 bases to trimming and J lost 5 bases; unmatched junction nucleotides: 9. DNA of the CDR3: TGTGCCAGCAGCCCACGGGACAGGGAAGGGACTGAAGCTTTCTTT. This encodes CASSPRDREGTEAFF.